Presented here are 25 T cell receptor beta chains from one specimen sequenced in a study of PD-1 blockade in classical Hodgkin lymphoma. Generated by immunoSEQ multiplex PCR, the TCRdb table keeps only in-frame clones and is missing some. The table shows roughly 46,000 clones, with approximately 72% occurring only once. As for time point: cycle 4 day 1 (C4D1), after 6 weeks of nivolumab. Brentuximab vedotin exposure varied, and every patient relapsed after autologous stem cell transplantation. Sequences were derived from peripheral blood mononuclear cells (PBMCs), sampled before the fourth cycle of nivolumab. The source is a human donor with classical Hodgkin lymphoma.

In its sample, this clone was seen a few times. The CDR3 region has the DNA TGTGCCAGCTCACCAACGGCGGGAGCGGGGGATGAGCAGTTCTTC. Its translation: CASSPTAGAGDEQFF. V and J are TRBV18 and TRBJ2-1, with 8 bases matching TRBD2. V shed 2 bases and J 8 bases; nucleotides not matched to a gene: 8. Germline values: CDR1 KGHSH, CDR2 LQKENI. The CDR3 spans 15 residues.

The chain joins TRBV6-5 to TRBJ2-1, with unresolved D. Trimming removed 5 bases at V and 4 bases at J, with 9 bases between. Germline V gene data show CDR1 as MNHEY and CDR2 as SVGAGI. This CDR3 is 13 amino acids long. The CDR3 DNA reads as TGTGCCAGCAGTCCCCGAGAATACAATGAGCAGTTCTTC. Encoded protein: CASSPREYNEQFF.

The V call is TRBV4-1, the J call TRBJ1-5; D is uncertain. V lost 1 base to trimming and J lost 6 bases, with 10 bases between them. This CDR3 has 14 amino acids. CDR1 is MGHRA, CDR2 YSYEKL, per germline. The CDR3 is CASSQVRGGQPQHF. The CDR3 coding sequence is TGCGCCAGCAGCCAAGTTCGGGGAGGTCAGCCCCAGCATTTT.

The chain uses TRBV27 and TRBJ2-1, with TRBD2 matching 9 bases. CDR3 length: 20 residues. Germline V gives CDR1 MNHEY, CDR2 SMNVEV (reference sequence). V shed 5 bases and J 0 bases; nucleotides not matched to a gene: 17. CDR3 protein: CASSPRGGARPGDSYNEQFF. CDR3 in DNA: TGTGCCAGCAGTCCCCGCGGGGGGGCCAGACCTGGGGACTCCTACAATGAGCAGTTCTTC.

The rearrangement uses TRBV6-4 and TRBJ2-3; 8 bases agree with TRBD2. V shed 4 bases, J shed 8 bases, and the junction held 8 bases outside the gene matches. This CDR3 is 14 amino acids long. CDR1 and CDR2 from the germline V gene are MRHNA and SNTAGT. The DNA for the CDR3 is TGTGCCAGCAGTGTAGCGGGACCCCCTCGTACGCAGTATTTT. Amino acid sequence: CASSVAGPPRTQYF.

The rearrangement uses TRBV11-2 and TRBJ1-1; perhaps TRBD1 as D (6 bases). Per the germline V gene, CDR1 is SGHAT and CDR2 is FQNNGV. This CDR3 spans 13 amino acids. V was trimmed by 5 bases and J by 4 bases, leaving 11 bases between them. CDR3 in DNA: TGTGCCAGCAGCGACATCAGGGGCACTGAAGCTTTCTTT. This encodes CASSDIRGTEAFF. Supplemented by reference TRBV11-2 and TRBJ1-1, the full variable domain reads EAGVAQSPRYKIIEKRQSVAFWCNPISGHATLYWYQQILGQGPKLLIQFQNNGVVDDSQLPKDRFSAERLKGVDSTLKIQPAKLEDSAVYLCASSDIRGTEAFFGQGTRLTVV.

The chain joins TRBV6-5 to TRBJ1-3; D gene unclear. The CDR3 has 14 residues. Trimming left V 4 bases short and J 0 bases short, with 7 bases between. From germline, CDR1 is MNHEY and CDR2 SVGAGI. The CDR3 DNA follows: TGTGCCAGCAGTTCTGGGATCTCTGGAAACACCATATATTTT. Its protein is CASSSGISGNTIYF.

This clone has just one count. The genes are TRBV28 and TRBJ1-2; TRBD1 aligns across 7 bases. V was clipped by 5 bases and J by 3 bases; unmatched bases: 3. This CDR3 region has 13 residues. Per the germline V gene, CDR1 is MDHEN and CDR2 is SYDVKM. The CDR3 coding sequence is TGTGCCAGCAGTAGGGACAGTTACTATGGCTACACCTTC. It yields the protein CASSRDSYYGYTF.

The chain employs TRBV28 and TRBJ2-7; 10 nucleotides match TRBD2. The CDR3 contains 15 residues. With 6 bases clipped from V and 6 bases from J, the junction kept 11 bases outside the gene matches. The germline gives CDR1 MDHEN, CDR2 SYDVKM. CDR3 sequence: CASSLVGLARGEQYF. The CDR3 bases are TGTGCCAGCAGCCTAGTGGGACTAGCGCGGGGCGAGCAGTACTTC.

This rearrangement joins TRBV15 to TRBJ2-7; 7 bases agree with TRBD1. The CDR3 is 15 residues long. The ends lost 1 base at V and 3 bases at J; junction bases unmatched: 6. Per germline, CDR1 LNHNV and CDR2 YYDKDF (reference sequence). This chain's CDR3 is CATSRANRGSYEQYF. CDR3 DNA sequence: TGTGCCACCAGCAGAGCAAACAGGGGCAGCTACGAGCAGTACTTC.

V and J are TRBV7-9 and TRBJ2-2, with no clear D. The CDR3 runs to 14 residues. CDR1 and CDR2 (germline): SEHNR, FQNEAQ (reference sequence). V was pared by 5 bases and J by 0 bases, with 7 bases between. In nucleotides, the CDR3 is TGTGCCAGCAGCCGAAGAGCGAACACCGGGGAGCTGTTTTTT. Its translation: CASSRRANTGELFF.

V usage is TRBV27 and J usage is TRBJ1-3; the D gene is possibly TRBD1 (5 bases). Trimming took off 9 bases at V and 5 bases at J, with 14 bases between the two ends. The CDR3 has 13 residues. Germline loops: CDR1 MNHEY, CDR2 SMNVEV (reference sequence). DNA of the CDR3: TGTGCCAGTAGCGGGGACCGTAGAAACACCATATATTTT. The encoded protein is CASSGDRRNTIYF.

The CDR3 DNA sequence: TGTGCCAGCAGTTACTGGACAGAGGATAGCAATCAGCCCCAGCATTTT. Its translation: CASSYWTEDSNQPQHF. This chain uses TRBV6-6 with TRBJ1-5, with a possible D match to TRBD1 (6 bases). The V end lost 1 base, the J end lost 0 bases, and 10 bases lay between the germline ends. CDR1 is MNHNY and CDR2 is SVGAGI in the germline V gene (reference sequence). The CDR3 runs 16 residues.

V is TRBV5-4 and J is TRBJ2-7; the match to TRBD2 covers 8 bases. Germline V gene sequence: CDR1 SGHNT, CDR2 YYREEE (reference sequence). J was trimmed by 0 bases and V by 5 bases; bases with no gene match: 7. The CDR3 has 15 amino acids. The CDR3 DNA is TGTGCCAGCAGTTGGGGAGGGACTAGCTCCTACGAGCAGTACTTC. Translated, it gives CASSWGGTSSYEQYF.

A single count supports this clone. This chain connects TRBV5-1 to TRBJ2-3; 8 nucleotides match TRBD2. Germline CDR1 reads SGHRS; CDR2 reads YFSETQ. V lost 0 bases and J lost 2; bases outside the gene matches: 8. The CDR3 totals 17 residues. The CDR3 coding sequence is TGCGCCAGCAGCTTGGCCGGGCTAGCGGGTCTCACAGATACGCAGTATTTT. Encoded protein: CASSLAGLAGLTDTQYF. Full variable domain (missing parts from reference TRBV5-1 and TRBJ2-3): KAGVTQTPRYLIKTRGQQVTLSCSPISGHRSVSWYQQTPGQGLQFLFEYFSETQRNKGNFPGRFSGRQFSNSRSEMNVSTLELGDSALYLCASSLAGLAGLTDTQYFGPGTRLTVL.

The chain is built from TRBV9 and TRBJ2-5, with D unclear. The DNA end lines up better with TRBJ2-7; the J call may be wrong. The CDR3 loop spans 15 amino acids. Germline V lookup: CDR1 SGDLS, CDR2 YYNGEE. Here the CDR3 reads CASSVAPGQSYEQYF. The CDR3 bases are TGTGCCAGCAGCGTAGCCCCAGGCCAGTCCTACGAGCAGTACTTC.

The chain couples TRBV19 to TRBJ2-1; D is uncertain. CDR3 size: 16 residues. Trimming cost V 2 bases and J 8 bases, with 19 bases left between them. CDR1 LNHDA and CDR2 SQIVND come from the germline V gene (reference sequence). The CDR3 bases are TGTGCCAGTAGTATAACGGCGCATCTTCTTTACGATGAGCAGTTCTTC. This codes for CASSITAHLLYDEQFF.

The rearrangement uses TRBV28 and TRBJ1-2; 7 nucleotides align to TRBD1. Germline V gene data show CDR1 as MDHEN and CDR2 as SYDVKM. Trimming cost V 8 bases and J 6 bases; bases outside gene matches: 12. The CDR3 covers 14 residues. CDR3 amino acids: CASAIVGQEDGYTF. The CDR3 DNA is TGTGCCAGCGCCATAGTCGGACAGGAAGATGGCTACACCTTC.

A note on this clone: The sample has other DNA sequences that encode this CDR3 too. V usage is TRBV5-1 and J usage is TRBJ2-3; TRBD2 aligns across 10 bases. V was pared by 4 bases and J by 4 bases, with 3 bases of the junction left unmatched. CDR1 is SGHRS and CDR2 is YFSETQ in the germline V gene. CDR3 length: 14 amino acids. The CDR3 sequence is CASSPGLAADTQYF. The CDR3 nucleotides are TGCGCCAGCAGCCCAGGACTAGCGGCAGATACGCAGTATTTT.

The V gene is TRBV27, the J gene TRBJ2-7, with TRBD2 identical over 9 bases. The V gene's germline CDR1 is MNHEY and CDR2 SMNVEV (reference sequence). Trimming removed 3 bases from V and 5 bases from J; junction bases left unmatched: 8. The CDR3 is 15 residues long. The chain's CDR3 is CASSFGGRAADEQYF. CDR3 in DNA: TGTGCCAGCAGTTTCGGCGGGAGGGCGGCGGACGAGCAGTACTTC.

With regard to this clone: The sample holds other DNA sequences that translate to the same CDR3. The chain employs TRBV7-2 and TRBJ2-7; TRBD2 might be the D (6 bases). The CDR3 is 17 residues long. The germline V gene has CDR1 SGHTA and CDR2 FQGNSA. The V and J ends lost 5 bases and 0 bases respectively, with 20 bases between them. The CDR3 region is CASSRSMGEVSSYEQYF. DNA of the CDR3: TGTGCCAGCAGCCGCTCGATGGGGGAGGTTAGCTCCTACGAGCAGTACTTC.

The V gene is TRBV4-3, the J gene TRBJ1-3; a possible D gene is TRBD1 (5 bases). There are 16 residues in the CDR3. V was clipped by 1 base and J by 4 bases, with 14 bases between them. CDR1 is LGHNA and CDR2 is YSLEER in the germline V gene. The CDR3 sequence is CASSQGAGNSGNTIYF. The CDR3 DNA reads TGCGCCAGCAGCCAAGGCGCAGGGAATTCCGGAAACACCATATATTTT.

The CDR3 region is CASSNLPGQGESGEQYF. CDR3 sequence (DNA): TGCGCCAGCAGCAACCTTCCGGGACAGGGAGAGTCAGGCGAGCAGTACTTC. V and J are TRBV5-1 and TRBJ2-5; 9 bases are a match to TRBD1. The DNA end is a closer match to TRBJ2-7, so the J assignment may be wrong. CDR1 and CDR2 (germline): SGHRS, YFSETQ. CDR3 length: 17 residues.

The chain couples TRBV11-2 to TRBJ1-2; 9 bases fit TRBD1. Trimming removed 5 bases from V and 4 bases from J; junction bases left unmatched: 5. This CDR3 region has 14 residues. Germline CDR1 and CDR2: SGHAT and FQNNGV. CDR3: CASSPSTGGYGYTF. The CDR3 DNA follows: TGTGCCAGCAGCCCATCGACAGGGGGCTATGGCTACACCTTC.

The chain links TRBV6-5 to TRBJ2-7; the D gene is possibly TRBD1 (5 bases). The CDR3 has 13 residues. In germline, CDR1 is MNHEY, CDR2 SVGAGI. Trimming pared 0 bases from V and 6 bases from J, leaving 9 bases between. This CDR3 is CASSYSQGSEQYF. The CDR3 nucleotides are TGTGCCAGCAGTTACTCCCAGGGAAGCGAGCAGTACTTC.